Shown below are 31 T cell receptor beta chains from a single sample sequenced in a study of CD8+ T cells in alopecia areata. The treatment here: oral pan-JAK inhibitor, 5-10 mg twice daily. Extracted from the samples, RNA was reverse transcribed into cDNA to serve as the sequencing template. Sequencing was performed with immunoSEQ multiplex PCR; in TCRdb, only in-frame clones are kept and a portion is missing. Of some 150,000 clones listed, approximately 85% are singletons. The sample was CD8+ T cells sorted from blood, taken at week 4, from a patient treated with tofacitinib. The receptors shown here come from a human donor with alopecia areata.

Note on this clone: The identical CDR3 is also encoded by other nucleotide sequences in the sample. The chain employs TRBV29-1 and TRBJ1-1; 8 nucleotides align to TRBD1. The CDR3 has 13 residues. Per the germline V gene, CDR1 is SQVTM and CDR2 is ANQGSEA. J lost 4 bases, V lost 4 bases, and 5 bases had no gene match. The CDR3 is CSVGTGLSTEAFF. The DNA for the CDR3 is TGCAGCGTTGGGACAGGGTTGAGCACTGAAGCTTTCTTT. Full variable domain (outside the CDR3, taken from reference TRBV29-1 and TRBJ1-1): SAVISQKPSRDICQRGTSLTIQCQVDSQVTMMFWYRQQPGQSLTLIATANQGSEATYESGFVIDKFPISRPNLTFSTLTVSNMSPEDSSIYLCSVGTGLSTEAFFGQGTRLTVV.

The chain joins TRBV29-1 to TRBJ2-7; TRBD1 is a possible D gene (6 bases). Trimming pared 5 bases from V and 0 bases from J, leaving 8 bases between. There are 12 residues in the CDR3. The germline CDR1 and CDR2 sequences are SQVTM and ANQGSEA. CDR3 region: CSVRGTSYEQYF. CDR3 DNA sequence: TGCAGCGTTAGGGGGACCTCCTACGAGCAGTACTTC.

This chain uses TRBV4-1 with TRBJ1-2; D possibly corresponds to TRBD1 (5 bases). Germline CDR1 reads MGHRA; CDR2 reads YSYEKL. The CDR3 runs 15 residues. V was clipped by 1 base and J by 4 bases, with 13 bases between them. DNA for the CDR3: TGCGCCAGCAGCCAAGGGGGCAGGGCCATCTATGGCTACACCTTC. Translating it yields CASSQGGRAIYGYTF.

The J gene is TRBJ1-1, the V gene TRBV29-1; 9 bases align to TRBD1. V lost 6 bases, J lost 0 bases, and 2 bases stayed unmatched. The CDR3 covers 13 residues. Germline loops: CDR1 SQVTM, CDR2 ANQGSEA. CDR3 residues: CSVGTGMNTEAFF. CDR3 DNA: TGCAGCGTGGGGACAGGGATGAACACTGAAGCTTTCTTT.

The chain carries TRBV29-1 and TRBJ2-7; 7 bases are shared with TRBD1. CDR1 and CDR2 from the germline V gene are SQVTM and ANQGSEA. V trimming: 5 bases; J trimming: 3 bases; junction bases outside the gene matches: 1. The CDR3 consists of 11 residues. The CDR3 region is CSVYRGYEQYF. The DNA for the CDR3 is TGCAGCGTTTACAGGGGCTACGAGCAGTACTTC.

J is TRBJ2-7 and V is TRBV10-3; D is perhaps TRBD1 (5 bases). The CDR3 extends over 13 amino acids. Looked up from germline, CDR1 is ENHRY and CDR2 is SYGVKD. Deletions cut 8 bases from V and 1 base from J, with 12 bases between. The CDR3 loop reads CAIRQITSYEQYF. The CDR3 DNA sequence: TGTGCCATCCGACAGATTACTTCCTACGAGCAGTACTTC.

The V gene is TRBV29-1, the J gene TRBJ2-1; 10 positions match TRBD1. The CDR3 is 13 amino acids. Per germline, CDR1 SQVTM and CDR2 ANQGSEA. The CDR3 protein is CTSSDRGDNEQFF. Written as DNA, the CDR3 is TGCACCTCGTCGGACAGGGGGGACAATGAGCAGTTCTTC.

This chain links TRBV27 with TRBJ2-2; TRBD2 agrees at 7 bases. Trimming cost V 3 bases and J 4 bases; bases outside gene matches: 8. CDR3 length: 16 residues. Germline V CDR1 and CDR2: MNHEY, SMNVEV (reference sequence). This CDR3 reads CASSFRLAPVTGELFF. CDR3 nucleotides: TGTGCCAGCAGTTTCCGACTAGCCCCGGTCACCGGGGAGCTGTTTTTT.

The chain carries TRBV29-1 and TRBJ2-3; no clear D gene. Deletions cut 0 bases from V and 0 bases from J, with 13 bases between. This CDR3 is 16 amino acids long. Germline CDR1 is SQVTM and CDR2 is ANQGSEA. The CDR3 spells CSVEDRWRPSTDTQYF. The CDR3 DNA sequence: TGCAGCGTTGAAGATCGGTGGCGACCTAGCACAGATACGCAGTATTTT.

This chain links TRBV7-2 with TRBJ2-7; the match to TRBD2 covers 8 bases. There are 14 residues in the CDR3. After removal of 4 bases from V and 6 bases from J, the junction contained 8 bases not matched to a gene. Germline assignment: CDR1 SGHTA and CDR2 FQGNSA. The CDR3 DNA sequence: TGTGCCAGCAGCTCTAGCGGGCCGGCGGGCGAGCAGTACTTC. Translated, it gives CASSSSGPAGEQYF.

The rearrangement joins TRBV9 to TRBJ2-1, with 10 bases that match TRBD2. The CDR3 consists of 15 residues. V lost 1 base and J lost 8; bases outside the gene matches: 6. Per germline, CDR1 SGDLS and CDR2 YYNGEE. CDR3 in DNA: TGTGCCAGCAGCGTAAGCGGGGGGGCGATTTATGAGCAGTTCTTC. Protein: CASSVSGGAIYEQFF.

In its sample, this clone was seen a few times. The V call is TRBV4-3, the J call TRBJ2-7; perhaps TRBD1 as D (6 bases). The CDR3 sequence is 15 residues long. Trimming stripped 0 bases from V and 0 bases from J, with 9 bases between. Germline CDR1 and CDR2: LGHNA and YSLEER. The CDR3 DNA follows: TGCGCCAGCAGCCAAGACAGGGGACACTCCTACGAGCAGTACTTC. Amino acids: CASSQDRGHSYEQYF.

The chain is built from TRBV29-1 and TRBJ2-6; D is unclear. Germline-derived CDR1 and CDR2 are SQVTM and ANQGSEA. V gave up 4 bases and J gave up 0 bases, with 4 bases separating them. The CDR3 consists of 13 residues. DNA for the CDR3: TGCAGCGTTGCCACCTCTGGGGCCAACGTCCTGACTTTC. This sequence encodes CSVATSGANVLTF.

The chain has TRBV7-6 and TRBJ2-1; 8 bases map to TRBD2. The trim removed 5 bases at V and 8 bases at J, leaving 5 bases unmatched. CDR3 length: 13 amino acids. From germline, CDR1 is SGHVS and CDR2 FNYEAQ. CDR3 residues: CASSPGLADEQFF. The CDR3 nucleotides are TGTGCCAGCAGCCCCGGACTAGCCGATGAGCAGTTCTTC.

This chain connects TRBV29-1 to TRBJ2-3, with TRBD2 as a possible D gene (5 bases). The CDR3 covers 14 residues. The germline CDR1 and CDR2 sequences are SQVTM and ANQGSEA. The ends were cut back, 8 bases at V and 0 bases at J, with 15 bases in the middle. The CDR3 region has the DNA TGCAGCCCCAACGGGATAGATAGCACAGATACGCAGTATTTT. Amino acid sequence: CSPNGIDSTDTQYF.

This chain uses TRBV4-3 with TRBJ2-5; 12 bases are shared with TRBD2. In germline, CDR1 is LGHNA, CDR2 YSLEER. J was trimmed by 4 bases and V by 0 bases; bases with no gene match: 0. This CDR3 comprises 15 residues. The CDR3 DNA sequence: TGCGCCAGCAGCCAAGAGACTAGCGGGAGAGAGACCCAGTACTTC. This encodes CASSQETSGRETQYF.

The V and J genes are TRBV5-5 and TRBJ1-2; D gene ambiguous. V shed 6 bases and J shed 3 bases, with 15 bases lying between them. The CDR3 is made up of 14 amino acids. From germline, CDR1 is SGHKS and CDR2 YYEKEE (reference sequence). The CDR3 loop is CASISRVHDYGYTF. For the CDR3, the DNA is TGTGCCAGCATTTCGAGGGTTCATGACTATGGCTACACCTTC.

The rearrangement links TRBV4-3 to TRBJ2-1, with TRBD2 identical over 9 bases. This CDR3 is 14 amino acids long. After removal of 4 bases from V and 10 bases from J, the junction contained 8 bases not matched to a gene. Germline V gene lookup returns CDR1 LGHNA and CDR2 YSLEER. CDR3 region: CASSPRRGGSEQFF. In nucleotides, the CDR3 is TGCGCCAGCAGCCCAAGGCGGGGGGGCTCAGAGCAGTTCTTC.

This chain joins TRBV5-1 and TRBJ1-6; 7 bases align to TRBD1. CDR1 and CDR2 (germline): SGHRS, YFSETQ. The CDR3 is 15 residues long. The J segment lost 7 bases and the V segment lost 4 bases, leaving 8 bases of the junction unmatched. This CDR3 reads CASSAEGAYNSPLHF. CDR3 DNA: TGCGCCAGCAGCGCCGAGGGGGCTTACAATTCACCCCTCCACTTT.

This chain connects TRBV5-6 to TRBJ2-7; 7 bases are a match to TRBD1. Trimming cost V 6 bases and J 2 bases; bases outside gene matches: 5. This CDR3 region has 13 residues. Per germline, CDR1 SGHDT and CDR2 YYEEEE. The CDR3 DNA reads TGTGCCAGCACCCGGGACAGCGCCTACGAGCAGTACTTC. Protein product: CASTRDSAYEQYF.

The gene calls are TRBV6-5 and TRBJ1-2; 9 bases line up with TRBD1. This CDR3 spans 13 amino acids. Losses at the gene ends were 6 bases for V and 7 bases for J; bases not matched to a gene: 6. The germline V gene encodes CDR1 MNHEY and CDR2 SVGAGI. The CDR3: CASSWTGDSGYTF. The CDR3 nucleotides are TGTGCCAGCAGCTGGACAGGGGATTCTGGCTACACCTTC.

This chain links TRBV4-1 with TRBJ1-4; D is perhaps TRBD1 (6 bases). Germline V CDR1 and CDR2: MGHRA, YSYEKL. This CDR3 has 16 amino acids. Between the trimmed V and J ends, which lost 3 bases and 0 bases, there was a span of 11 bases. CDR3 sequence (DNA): TGCGCCAGCAGCCAGGAACCAGGGGCAACTAATGAAAAACTGTTTTTT. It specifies CASSQEPGATNEKLFF.

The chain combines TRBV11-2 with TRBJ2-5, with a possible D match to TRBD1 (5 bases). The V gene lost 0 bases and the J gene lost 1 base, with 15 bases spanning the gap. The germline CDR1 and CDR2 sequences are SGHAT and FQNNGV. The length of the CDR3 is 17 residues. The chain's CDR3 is CASSLEEWGEFQETQYF. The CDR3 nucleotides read TGTGCCAGCAGCTTAGAGGAGTGGGGCGAATTCCAAGAGACCCAGTACTTC.

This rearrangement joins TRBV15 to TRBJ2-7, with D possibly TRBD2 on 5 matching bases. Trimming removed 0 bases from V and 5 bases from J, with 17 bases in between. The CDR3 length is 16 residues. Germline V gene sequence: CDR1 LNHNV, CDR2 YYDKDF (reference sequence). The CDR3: CATSRDRPAEWDEQYF. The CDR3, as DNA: TGTGCCACCAGCAGAGATCGACCAGCGGAATGGGACGAGCAGTACTTC.

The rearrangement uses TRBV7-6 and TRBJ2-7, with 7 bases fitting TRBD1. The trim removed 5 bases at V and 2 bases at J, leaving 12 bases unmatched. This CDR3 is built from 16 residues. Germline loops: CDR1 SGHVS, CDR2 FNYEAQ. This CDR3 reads CASSVSWGQPPYEQYF. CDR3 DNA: TGTGCCAGCAGCGTTAGTTGGGGACAGCCTCCCTACGAGCAGTACTTC.

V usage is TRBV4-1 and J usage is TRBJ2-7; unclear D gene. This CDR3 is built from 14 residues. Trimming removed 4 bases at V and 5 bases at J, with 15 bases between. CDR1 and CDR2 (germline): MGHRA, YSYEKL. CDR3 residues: CASSPDGSLDEQYF. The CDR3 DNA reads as TGCGCCAGCAGCCCGGACGGTTCCCTCGACGAGCAGTACTTC.

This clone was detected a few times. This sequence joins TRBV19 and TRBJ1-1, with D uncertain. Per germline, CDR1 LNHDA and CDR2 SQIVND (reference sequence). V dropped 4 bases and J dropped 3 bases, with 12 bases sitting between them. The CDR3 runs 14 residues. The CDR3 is CASSNAILYTEAFF. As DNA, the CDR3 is TGTGCCAGTAGTAACGCCATACTCTACACTGAAGCTTTCTTT.

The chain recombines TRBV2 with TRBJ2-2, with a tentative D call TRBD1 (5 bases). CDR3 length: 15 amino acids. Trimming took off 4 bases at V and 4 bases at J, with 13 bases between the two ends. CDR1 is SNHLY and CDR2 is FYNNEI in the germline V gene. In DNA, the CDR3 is TGTGCCAGCAGTGTAGAGACAGCTAGCACCGGGGAGCTGTTTTTT. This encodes CASSVETASTGELFF. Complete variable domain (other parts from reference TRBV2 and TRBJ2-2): EPEVTQTPSHQVTQMGQEVILRCVPISNHLYFYWYRQILGQKVEFLVSFYNNEISEKSEIFDDQFSVERPDGSNFTLKIRSTKLEDSAMYFCASSVETASTGELFFGEGSRLTVL.

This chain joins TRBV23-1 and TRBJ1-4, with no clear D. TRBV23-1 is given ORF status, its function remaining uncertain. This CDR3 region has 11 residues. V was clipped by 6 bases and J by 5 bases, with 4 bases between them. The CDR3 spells CASSRNEKLFF. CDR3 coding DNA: TGCGCCAGCAGCCGAAATGAAAAACTGTTTTTT.

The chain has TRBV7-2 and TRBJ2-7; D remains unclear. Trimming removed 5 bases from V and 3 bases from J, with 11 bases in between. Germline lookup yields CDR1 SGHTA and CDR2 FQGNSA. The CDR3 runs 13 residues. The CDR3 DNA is TGTGCCAGCAGCCCTGACTCTGGCTACGAGCAGTACTTC. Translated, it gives CASSPDSGYEQYF.

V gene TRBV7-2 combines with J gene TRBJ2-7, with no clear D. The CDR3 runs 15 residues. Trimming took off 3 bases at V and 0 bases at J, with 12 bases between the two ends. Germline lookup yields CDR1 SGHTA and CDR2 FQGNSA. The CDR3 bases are TGTGCCAGCAGCTTCTATGCAGGAGACTCCTACGAGCAGTACTTC. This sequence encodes CASSFYAGDSYEQYF.